This is a list of T cell receptor beta chains from one sample in a study of cytomegalovirus exposure and HLA in healthy donors. The table came from immunoSEQ multiplex PCR; TCRdb's copy has only in-frame clones and leaves some out. The repertoire holds some 48,000 clones, 88% seen once, with roughly 6.7% in the top ten. Input material: PBMCs. Receptors originate from a woman under 40 in good health and CMV-seronegative. CDR3s include the opening cysteine and the closing phenylalanine or tryptophan. D genes are given only for firm matches. Size is stated for part of the rows, as once, few or many counts, or as a class when the clone is expanded.

size,J,D,V,CDR3,DNA
NA,TRBJ2-5,TRBD1,TRBV28,CASRRTGGFQETQYF,TGTGCCAGCAGGAGAACAGGGGGCTTTCAAGAGACCCAGTACTTC
few,TRBJ2-3,TRBD2,TRBV28,CASSSGTSTTDTQYF,TGTGCCAGCAGCTCCGGGACTAGCACCACAGATACGCAGTATTTT
once,TRBJ1-1,NA,TRBV2,CASSVEIMNTEAFF,TGTGCCAGCAGTGTTGAGATTATGAACACTGAAGCTTTCTTT
NA,TRBJ2-5,TRBD2,TRBV19,CASSIGGSGAETQYF,TGTGCCAGTAGTATAGGCGGTAGCGGGGCCGAGACCCAGTACTTC
NA,TRBJ2-1,TRBD2,TRBV27,CASSHSGELYNEQFF,TGTGCCAGCAGTCATAGCGGGGAGCTTTACAATGAGCAGTTCTTC
few,TRBJ2-7,TRBD2,TRBV10-1,CASRAGVSIYEQYF,TGCGCCAGCAGAGCGGGAGTCAGTATCTACGAGCAGTACTTC
NA,TRBJ2-7,TRBD1,TRBV13,CASSAPGTGGYEQYF,TGTGCCAGCAGCGCCCCCGGGACAGGGGGATACGAGCAGTACTTC
few,TRBJ1-4,TRBD1,TRBV5-6,CASSHTGGSNEKLFF,TGTGCCAGCAGCCACACAGGGGGCTCCAATGAAAAACTGTTTTTT
NA,TRBJ2-7,NA,TRBV28,CASSLSTQSSYEQYF,TGTGCCAGCAGTTTATCAACTCAAAGCTCCTACGAGCAGTACTTC
NA,TRBJ2-1,TRBD1,TRBV29-1,CSGGQGILNEQFF,TGCAGCGGGGGACAGGGTATCCTCAATGAGCAGTTCTTC
NA,TRBJ1-3,NA,TRBV30,CAWSTGVSWKGNTIYF,TGTGCCTGGAGTACAGGAGTCTCGTGGAAAGGAAACACCATATATTTT
NA,TRBJ2-7,NA,TRBV9,CASSTSGAPSYEQYF,TGTGCCAGCTCAACCTCGGGAGCCCCCTCCTACGAGCAGTACTTC
NA,TRBJ2-7,TRBD2,TRBV27,CASRASAGGEYEQYF,TGTGCCAGCCGGGCGTCAGCGGGAGGGGAATACGAGCAGTACTTC
NA,TRBJ2-2,NA,TRBV5-5,CASSLDYFGELFF,TGTGCCAGCAGTCTGGACTATTTCGGGGAGCTGTTTTTT
few,TRBJ1-3,NA,TRBV30,CAWEAASGNTIYF,TGTGCCTGGGAGGCCGCTTCTGGAAACACCATATATTTT
NA,TRBJ2-7,NA,TRBV30,CAWSRRNEQYF,TGTGCCTGGAGCCGGAGGAACGAGCAGTACTTC
NA,TRBJ2-2,TRBD1,TRBV27,CASSATKRQGTGELFF,TGTGCCAGCAGTGCGACCAAGAGACAGGGGACCGGGGAGCTGTTTTTT
NA,TRBJ1-1,NA,TRBV29-1,CSVDGVVNTEAFF,TGCAGCGTTGACGGGGTCGTAAACACTGAAGCTTTCTTT
NA,TRBJ2-7,TRBD2,TRBV5-1,CASSSTSGTYEQYF,TGCGCCAGCAGCTCGACTAGCGGTACCTACGAGCAGTACTTC
NA,TRBJ2-7,TRBD2,TRBV7-6,CASSLVVSRDYFSYEQYF,TGTGCCAGCAGCTTAGTTGTGTCTCGGGACTACTTCTCCTACGAGCAGTACTTC
NA,TRBJ1-2,NA,TRBV20-1,CSADGGGGYTF,TGCAGTGCTGATGGGGGCGGCGGCTACACCTTC
NA,TRBJ2-5,TRBD1,TRBV27,CASSFRQGGYQETQYF,TGTGCCAGCAGTTTTCGACAGGGGGGATACCAAGAGACCCAGTACTTC
NA,TRBJ1-1,TRBD1,TRBV13,CASSPASGTVSMNTEAFF,TGTGCCAGCAGCCCTGCCTCCGGGACAGTCTCAATGAACACTGAAGCTTTCTTT
NA,TRBJ1-5,NA,TRBV6-5,CASSYGPGGQPQHF,TGTGCCAGCAGTTACGGCCCCGGCGGACAGCCCCAGCATTTT
NA,TRBJ2-1,NA,TRBV11-2,CASSRSSYNEQFF,TGTGCCAGCAGCCGGAGCTCCTACAATGAGCAGTTCTTC
NA,TRBJ2-7,NA,TRBV7-2,CASSSAGTYEQYF,TGTGCCAGCAGCTCCGCAGGGACCTACGAGCAGTACTTC
NA,TRBJ2-5,NA,TRBV28,CASSPRETQYF,TGTGCCAGCAGTCCCCGTGAGACCCAGTACTTC
few,TRBJ2-1,TRBD2,TRBV5-1,CASSPWTSVNEQFF,TGCGCCAGCAGCCCCTGGACTAGCGTCAATGAGCAGTTCTTC
NA,TRBJ1-1,NA,TRBV29-1,CSVDLGLTEAFF,TGCAGCGTTGATTTGGGGCTCACTGAAGCTTTCTTT
few,TRBJ1-1,NA,TRBV5-1,CASSDTGYTEAFF,TGCGCCAGCAGCGATACAGGATACACTGAAGCTTTCTTT
NA,TRBJ2-1,NA,TRBV18,CASSPNRNEQFF,TGTGCCAGCTCACCGAATCGGAATGAGCAGTTCTTC